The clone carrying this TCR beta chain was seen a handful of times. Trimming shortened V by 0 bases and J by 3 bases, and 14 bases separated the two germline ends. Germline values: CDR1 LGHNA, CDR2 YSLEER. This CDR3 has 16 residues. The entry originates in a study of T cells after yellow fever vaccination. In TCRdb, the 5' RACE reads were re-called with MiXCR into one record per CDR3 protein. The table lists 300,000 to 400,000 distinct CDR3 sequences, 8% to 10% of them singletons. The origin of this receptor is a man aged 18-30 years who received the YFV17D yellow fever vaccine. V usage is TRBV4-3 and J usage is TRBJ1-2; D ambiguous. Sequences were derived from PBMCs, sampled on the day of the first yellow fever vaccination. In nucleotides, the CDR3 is TGCGCCAGCAGCCAAGAAAAGGCACCCAAATACTATGGCTACACCTTC. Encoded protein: CASSQEKAPKYYGYTF.